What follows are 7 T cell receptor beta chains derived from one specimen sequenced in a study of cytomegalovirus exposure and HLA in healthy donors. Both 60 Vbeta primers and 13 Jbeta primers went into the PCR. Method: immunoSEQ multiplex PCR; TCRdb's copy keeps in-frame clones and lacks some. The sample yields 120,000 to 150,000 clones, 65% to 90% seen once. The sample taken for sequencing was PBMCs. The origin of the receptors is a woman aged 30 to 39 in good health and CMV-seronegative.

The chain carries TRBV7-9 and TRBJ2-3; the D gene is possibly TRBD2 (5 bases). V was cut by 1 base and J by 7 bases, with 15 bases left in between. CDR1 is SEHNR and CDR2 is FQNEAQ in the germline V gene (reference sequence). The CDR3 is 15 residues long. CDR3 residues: CASSLVRKRANTQYF. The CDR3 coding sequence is TGTGCCAGCAGCTTAGTTCGGAAGAGGGCGAATACGCAGTATTTT. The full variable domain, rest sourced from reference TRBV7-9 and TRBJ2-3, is DTGVSQNPRHKITKRGQNVTFRCDPISEHNRLYWYRQTLGQGPEFLTYFQNEAQLEKSRLLSDRFSAERPKGSFSTLEIQRTEQGDSAMYLCASSLVRKRANTQYFGPGTRLTVL.

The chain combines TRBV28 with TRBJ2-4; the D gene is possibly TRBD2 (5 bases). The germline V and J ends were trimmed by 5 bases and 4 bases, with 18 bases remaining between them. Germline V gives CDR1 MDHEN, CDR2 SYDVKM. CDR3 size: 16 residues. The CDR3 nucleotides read TGTGCCAGCAGTCCCCTCGCCCCGGGCGGGAAAAACATTCAGTACTTC. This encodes CASSPLAPGGKNIQYF.

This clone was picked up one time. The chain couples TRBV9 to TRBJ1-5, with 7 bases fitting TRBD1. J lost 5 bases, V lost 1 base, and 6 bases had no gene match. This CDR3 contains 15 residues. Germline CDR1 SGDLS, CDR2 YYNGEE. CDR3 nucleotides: TGTGCCAGCAGCGTACTAGGGGGCGTCGATCAGCCCCAGCATTTT. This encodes CASSVLGGVDQPQHF.

The CDR3 spells CASSILADLTDTQYF. CDR3 nucleotide sequence: TGTGCCAGTAGTATACTAGCGGACCTCACAGATACGCAGTATTTT. V and J are TRBV19 and TRBJ2-3; 7 bases fit TRBD2. The CDR3 is 15 amino acids. Trimming removed 2 bases from V and 2 bases from J; junction bases left unmatched: 4. The germline V gene encodes CDR1 LNHDA and CDR2 SQIVND (reference sequence).

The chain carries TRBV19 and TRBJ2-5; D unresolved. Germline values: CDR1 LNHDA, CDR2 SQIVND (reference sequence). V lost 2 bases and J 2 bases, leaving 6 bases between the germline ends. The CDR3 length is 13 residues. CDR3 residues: CASSIHEQETQYF. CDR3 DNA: TGTGCCAGTAGTATACACGAGCAAGAGACCCAGTACTTC. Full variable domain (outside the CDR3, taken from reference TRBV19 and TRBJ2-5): DGGITQSPKYLFRKEGQNVTLSCEQNLNHDAMYWYRQDPGQGLRLIYYSQIVNDFQKGDIAEGYSVSREKKESFPLTVTSAQKNPTAFYLCASSIHEQETQYFGPGTRLLVL.

This chain's CDR3 is CASSTLEYSNQPQHF. The CDR3 region has the DNA TGTGCCAGTAGTACCCTCGAGTATAGCAATCAGCCCCAGCATTTT. The chain couples TRBV19 to TRBJ1-5, with no clear D. V was trimmed by 4 bases and J by 0 bases, leaving 10 bases between them. The CDR3 is 15 residues long. Germline V gene lookup returns CDR1 LNHDA and CDR2 SQIVND (reference sequence).

The CDR3, as DNA: TGTGCCAGCAGTGAAAACAGGGGTAGGACTGAAGCTTTCTTT. Residues: CASSENRGRTEAFF. The chain joins TRBV2 to TRBJ1-1, with TRBD1 matching 7 bases. The CDR3 sequence is 14 residues long. CDR1 SNHLY and CDR2 FYNNEI come from the germline V gene. V was clipped by 2 bases and J by 5 bases; unmatched bases: 5.